One and the same sample provided the 17 T cell receptor beta chains below, sequenced in a study of CD8 T cells in Susac syndrome. RNA totalling about 0.45 to 1 ug underwent reverse transcription with random hexamers. From the immunoSEQ multiplex PCR reads, TCRdb called clonotypes with MiXCR, one entry per CDR3 protein. Seen here are 90,000 to 150,000 distinct CDR3 sequences, 94% observed once, and the top ten hold roughly 0.092%. The sequenced sample consisted of CD4+ T cells from PBMCs. The receptors were gathered from a human donor in good health.

The chain employs TRBV29-1 and TRBJ1-1; D gene ambiguous. This CDR3 spans 13 amino acids. V dropped 5 bases and J dropped 0 bases, with 10 bases sitting between them. The germline V gene encodes CDR1 SQVTM and CDR2 ANQGSEA. The CDR3 loop is CSVSPYLNTEAFF. The DNA of the CDR3 is TGCAGCGTTTCCCCGTATTTGAACACTGAAGCTTTCTTT.

The chain couples TRBV7-8 to TRBJ1-5; 7 bases fit TRBD1. The CDR3 sequence is 15 residues long. The V gene end was trimmed by 4 bases and the J gene end by 3 bases; junction bases not matched to a gene: 6. CDR1 is SGHVS and CDR2 is FQNEAQ in the germline V gene. The CDR3 DNA sequence: TGTGCCAGCAGCTCAGTGACAGGGATCAATCAGCCCCAGCATTTT. This gives the protein CASSSVTGINQPQHF.

The chain combines TRBV7-9 with TRBJ1-2; D remains unclear. Per the germline V gene, CDR1 is SEHNR and CDR2 is FQNEAQ (reference sequence). Between the trimmed V and J ends, which lost 0 bases and 4 bases, there was a span of 12 bases. The CDR3 totals 15 residues. CDR3 sequence (DNA): TGTGCCAGCAGCTTAGCTAGTCAGGTCGGCTATGGCTACACCTTC. Translating gives CASSLASQVGYGYTF.

The CDR3 loop is CSARTSFRGQYF. The CDR3 DNA follows: TGCAGTGCCAGAACTAGCTTCCGAGGCCAGTACTTC. This sequence joins TRBV20-1 and TRBJ2-5; possibly TRBD2 for D (6 bases). The CDR3 consists of 12 residues. The V gene's germline CDR1 is DFQATT and CDR2 SNEGSKA (reference sequence). Trimming took off 6 bases at V and 10 bases at J, with 18 bases between the two ends.

The J gene is TRBJ2-7, the V gene TRBV2; 8 bases align to TRBD1. This CDR3 has 16 amino acids. Germline CDR1 reads SNHLY; CDR2 reads FYNNEI. The ends lost 11 bases at V and 6 bases at J; junction bases unmatched: 21. Written as DNA, the CDR3 is TGTGCCGGATCTCAAGGTGTCGGACAGGGAGCGGGCGAGCAGTACTTC. Protein: CAGSQGVGQGAGEQYF.

This chain joins TRBV27 and TRBJ1-5, with 7 positions matching TRBD1. The length of the CDR3 is 13 residues. Trimming took 5 bases from V and 2 from J; bases not matched to a gene: 0. Germline assignment: CDR1 MNHEY and CDR2 SMNVEV (reference sequence). The DNA of the CDR3 is TGTGCCAGCAGTACAGGGGGCAATCAGCCCCAGCATTTT. Protein product: CASSTGGNQPQHF.

The rearrangement joins TRBV29-1 to TRBJ2-2; weak D call: TRBD2 (5 bases). CDR3 length equals 12 residues. Germline CDR1 is SQVTM and CDR2 is ANQGSEA. The CDR3 nucleotides read TGCATTATTGCGGGGAACACCGGGGAGCTGTTTTTT. Its translation is CIIAGNTGELFF.

CDR3 residues: CASSYTSNTEAFF. In DNA, the CDR3 is TGTGCCAGCAGTTACACTTCAAACACTGAAGCTTTCTTT. The chain recombines TRBV6-5 with TRBJ1-1; no reliable D call. Trimming left V 2 bases short and J 2 bases short, with 6 bases between. Per the germline V gene, CDR1 is MNHEY and CDR2 is SVGAGI. The CDR3 covers 13 residues.

This chain links TRBV12-3 or TRBV12-4 with TRBJ2-7, with 11 positions matching TRBD2. The V and J ends lost 6 bases and 2 bases, in that order; junction bases with no gene match: 21. This CDR3 contains 20 residues. CDR3 coding DNA: TGTGCCAGCAGCCCTTCGGGTGGTACTAGCGGGGGAAAGATGACCTACGAGCAGTACTTC. It translates to CASSPSGGTSGGKMTYEQYF.

The V gene is TRBV7-2, the J gene TRBJ2-7; unclear D gene. The V end lost 5 bases, the J end lost 2 bases, and 4 bases lay between the germline ends. The length of the CDR3 is 11 residues. Looked up from germline, CDR1 is SGHTA and CDR2 is FQGNSA. The CDR3 reads CASSAAYEQYF. The DNA of the CDR3 is TGTGCCAGCAGCGCCGCCTACGAGCAGTACTTC.

The chain combines TRBV3-1 with TRBJ2-7; D ambiguous. V gave up 2 bases and J gave up 0 bases, with 5 bases separating them. The germline V gene has CDR1 LGHDT and CDR2 YNNKEL (reference sequence). The CDR3 consists of 13 residues. CDR3 coding DNA: TGTGCCAGCAGCCAATTGTCCTCCTACGAGCAGTACTTC. Its protein product is CASSQLSSYEQYF.

This rearrangement joins TRBV30 to TRBJ2-4, with D perhaps TRBD1 (5 bases). Per germline, CDR1 GTSNPN and CDR2 SVGIG (reference sequence). The CDR3 runs 11 residues. V lost 3 bases and J lost 11, with 11 bases in between. Here the CDR3 DNA reads TGTGCCTGGAGCAGGGTAGGGGTTCAGTACTTC. Amino acid sequence: CAWSRVGVQYF. Full variable domain (rest looked up from reference TRBV30 and TRBJ2-4): SQTIHQWPATLVQPVGSPLSLECTVEGTSNPNLYWYRQAAGRGLQLLFYSVGIGQISSEVPQNLSASRPQDRQFILSSKKLLLSDSGFYLCAWSRVGVQYFGAGTRLSVL.

V and J are TRBV5-1 and TRBJ2-1; D is uncertain. The CDR3 is made up of 15 amino acids. Per germline, CDR1 SGHRS and CDR2 YFSETQ. The V end lost 4 bases, the J end lost 1 base, and 12 bases lay between the germline ends. The CDR3 nucleotides read TGCGCCAGCAGCCGGGTAGTAGGGTCCTACAATGAGCAGTTCTTC. Translating it yields CASSRVVGSYNEQFF.

The chain uses TRBV6-5 and TRBJ2-7; maybe TRBD2 (5 bases). CDR1 is MNHEY and CDR2 is SVGAGI in the germline V gene. The CDR3 totals 15 residues. V lost 0 bases and J lost 3, with 12 bases in between. The CDR3, as DNA: TGTGCCAGCAGTTACTCGCGGGTGGGCAGCTACGAGCAGTACTTC. It codes for CASSYSRVGSYEQYF.

This chain uses TRBV9 with TRBJ2-1; TRBD1 might be the D (6 bases). Trimming stripped 0 bases from V and 6 bases from J, with 13 bases between. The V gene's germline CDR1 is SGDLS and CDR2 YYNGEE. The CDR3 totals 15 residues. As DNA, the CDR3 is TGTGCCAGCAGCGTAGTTGGGGGCCCAGGCAATGAGCAGTTCTTC. It is translated as CASSVVGGPGNEQFF.

The J gene is TRBJ2-1, the V gene TRBV3-1; D may correspond to TRBD1 or TRBD2 (5 bases each). The CDR3 length is 14 residues. Germline lookup yields CDR1 LGHDT and CDR2 YNNKEL (reference sequence). V lost 2 bases and J 5 bases, leaving 10 bases between the germline ends. The CDR3 DNA is TGTGCCAGCAGCCAAAGGGACCGACACAATGAGCAGTTCTTC. It specifies CASSQRDRHNEQFF.

This sequence joins TRBV9 and TRBJ2-7; 7 bases are a match to TRBD1. Germline loops: CDR1 SGDLS, CDR2 YYNGEE. This CDR3 is 13 amino acids long. J was trimmed by 3 bases and V by 0 bases; bases with no gene match: 0. This chain's CDR3 is CASSVDRGYEQYF. The CDR3 DNA is TGTGCCAGCAGCGTAGACAGGGGCTACGAGCAGTACTTC.